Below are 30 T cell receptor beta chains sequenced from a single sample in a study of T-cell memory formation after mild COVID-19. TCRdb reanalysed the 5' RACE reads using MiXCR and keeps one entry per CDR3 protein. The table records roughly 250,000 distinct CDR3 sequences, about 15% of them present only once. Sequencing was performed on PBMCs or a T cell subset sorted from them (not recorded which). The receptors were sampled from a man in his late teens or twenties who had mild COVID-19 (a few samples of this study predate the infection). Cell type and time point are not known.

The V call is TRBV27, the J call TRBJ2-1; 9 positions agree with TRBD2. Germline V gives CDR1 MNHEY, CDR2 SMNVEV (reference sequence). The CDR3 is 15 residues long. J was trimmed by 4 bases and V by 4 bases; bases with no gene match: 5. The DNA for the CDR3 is TGTGCCAGCAGTTGGGTAGCGGGGGCGTACAATGAGCAGTTCTTC. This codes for CASSWVAGAYNEQFF.

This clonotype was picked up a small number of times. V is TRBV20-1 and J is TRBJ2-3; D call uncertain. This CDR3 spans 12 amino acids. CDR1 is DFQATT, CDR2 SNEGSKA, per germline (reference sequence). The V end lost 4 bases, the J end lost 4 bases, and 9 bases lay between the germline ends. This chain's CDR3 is CSANSSPDTQYF. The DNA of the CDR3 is TGCAGTGCTAACTCATCGCCAGATACGCAGTATTTT.

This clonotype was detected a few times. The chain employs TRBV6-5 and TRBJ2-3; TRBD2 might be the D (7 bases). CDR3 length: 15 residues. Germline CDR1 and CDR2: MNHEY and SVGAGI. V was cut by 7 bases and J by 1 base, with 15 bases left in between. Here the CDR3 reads CASKGGGLGTDTQYF. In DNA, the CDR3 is TGTGCCAGCAAAGGGGGGGGCCTGGGCACAGATACGCAGTATTTT.

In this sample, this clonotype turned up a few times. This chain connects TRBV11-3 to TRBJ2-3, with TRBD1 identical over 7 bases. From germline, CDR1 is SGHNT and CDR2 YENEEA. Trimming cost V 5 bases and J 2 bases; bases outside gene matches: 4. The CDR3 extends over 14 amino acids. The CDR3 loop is CASSPGQTTDTQYF. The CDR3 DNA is TGTGCCAGCAGCCCGGGACAGACCACAGATACGCAGTATTTT.

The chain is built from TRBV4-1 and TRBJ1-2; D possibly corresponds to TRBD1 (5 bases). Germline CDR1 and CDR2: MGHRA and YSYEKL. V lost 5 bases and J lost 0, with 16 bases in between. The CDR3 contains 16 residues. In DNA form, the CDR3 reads TGCGCCAGCAGCTCTAGATCGGGGGGGACTAACTATGGCTACACCTTC. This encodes CASSSRSGGTNYGYTF.

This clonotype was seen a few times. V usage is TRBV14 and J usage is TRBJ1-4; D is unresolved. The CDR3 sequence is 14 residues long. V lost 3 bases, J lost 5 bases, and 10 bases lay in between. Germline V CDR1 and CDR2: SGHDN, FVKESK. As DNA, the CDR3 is TGTGCCAGCAGCCATCTCGCAGTGAATGAAAAACTGTTTTTT. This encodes CASSHLAVNEKLFF.

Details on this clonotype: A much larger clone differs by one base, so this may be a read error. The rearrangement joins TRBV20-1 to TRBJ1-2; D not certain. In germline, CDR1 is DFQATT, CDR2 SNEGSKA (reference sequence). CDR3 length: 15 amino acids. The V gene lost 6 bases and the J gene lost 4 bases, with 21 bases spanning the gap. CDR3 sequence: CSASPPGYPTYGYTF. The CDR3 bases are TGCAGTGCCAGCCCTCCGGGGTACCCCACCTATGGCTACACCTTC.

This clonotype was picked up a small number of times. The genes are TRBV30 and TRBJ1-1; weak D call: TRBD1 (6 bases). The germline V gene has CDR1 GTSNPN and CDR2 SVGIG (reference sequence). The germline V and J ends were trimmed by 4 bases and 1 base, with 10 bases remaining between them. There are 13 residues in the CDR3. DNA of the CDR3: TGTGCCTGGAAGGGAGGGGGGAACACTGAAGCTTTCTTT. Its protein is CAWKGGGNTEAFF.

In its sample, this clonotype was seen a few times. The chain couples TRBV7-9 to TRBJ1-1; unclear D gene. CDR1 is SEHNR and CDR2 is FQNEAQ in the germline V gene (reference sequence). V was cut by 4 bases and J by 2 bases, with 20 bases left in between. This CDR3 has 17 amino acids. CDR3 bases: TGTGCCAGCAGCTCCACAAAAATAGGGAAATCTAACACTGAAGCTTTCTTT. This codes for CASSSTKIGKSNTEAFF.

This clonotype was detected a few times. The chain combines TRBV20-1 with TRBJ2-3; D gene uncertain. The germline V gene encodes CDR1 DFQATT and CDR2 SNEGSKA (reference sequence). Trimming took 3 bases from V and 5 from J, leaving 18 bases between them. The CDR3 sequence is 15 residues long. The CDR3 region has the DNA TGCAGTGCTAGCGCCGTGTCTGGAGTCGGAGATACGCAGTATTTT. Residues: CSASAVSGVGDTQYF.

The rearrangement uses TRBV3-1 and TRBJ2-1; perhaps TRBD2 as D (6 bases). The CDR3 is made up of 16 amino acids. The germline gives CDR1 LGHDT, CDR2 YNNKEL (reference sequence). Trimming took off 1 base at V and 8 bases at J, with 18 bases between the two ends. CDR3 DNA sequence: TGTGCCAGCAGCCAAGGGTTTGGGGGGATTTCGCATGAGCAGTTCTTC. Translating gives CASSQGFGGISHEQFF.

As DNA, the CDR3 is TGCGCCAGCAGCTTGCTAGCGGTGAAGAACACCGGGGAGCTGTTTTTT. Translation: CASSLLAVKNTGELFF. The V and J genes are TRBV5-1 and TRBJ2-2, with 7 bases that match TRBD2. The length of the CDR3 is 16 residues. Trimming removed 1 base from V and 1 base from J; junction bases left unmatched: 4. Germline V lookup: CDR1 SGHRS, CDR2 YFSETQ.

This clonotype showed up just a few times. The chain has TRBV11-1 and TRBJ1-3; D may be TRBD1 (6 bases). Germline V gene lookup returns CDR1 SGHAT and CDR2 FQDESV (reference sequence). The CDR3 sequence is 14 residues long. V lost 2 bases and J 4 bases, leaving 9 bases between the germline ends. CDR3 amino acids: CASSLSGDGNTIYF. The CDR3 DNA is TGTGCCAGCAGCTTATCAGGGGACGGAAACACCATATATTTT. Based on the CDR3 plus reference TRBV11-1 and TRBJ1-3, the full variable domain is EAEVAQSPRYKITEKSQAVAFWCDPISGHATLYWYRQILGQGPELLVQFQDESVVDDSQLPKDRFSAERLKGVDSTLKIQPAELGDSAMYLCASSLSGDGNTIYFGEGSWLTVV.

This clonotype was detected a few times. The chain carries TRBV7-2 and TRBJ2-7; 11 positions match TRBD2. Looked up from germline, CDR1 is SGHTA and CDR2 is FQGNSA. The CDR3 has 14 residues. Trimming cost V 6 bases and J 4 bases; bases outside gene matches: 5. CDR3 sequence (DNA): TGTGCCAGCAGAACTGGACTAGCGGGTTACGAGCAGTACTTC. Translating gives CASRTGLAGYEQYF.

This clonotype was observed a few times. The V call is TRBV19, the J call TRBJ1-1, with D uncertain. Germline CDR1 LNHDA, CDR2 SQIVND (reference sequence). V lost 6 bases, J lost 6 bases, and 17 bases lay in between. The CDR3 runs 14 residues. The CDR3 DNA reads TGTGCCAGTAGGAACACGGGCGGTAAACCTGAAGCTTTCTTT. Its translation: CASRNTGGKPEAFF.

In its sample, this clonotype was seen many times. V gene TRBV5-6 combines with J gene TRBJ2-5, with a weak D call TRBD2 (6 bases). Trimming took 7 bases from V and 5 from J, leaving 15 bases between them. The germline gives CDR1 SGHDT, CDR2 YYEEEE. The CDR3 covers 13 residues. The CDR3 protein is CASGDGGRETQYF. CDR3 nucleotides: TGTGCCAGCGGAGACGGGGGAAGGGAGACCCAGTACTTC.

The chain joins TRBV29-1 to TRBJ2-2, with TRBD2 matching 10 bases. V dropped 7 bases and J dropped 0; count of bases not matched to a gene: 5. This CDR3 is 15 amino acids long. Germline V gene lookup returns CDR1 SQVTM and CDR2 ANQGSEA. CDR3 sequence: CSARTSGPNTGELFF. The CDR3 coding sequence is TGCAGCGCCCGGACTAGCGGACCGAACACCGGGGAGCTGTTTTTT.

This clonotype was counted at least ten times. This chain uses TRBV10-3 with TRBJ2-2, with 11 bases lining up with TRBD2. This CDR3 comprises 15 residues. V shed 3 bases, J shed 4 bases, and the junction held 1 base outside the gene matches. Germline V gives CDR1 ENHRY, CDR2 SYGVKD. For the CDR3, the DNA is TGTGCCATCAGTGATACTAGCGGGGGCACCGGGGAGCTGTTTTTT. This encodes CAISDTSGGTGELFF.

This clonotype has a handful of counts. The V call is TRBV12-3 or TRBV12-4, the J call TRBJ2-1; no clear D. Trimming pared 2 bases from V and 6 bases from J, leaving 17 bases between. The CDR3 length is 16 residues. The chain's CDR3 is CASSLFGHIESNEQFF. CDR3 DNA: TGTGCCAGCAGTTTATTCGGGCACATCGAGAGCAATGAGCAGTTCTTC.

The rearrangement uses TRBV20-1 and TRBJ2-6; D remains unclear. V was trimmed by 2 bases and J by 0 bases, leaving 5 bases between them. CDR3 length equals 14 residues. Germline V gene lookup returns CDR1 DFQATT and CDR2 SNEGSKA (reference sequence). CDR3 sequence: CSARSSSGANVLTF. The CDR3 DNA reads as TGCAGTGCTAGAAGTAGCTCTGGGGCCAACGTCCTGACTTTC.

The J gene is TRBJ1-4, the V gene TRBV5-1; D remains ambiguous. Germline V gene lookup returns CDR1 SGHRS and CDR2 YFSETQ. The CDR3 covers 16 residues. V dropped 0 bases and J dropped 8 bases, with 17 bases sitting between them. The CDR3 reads CASSLAYDTAGEKLFF. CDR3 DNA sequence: TGCGCCAGCAGCTTGGCCTACGATACAGCCGGGGAAAAACTGTTTTTT. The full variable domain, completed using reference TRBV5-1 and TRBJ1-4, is KAGVTQTPRYLIKTRGQQVTLSCSPISGHRSVSWYQQTPGQGLQFLFEYFSETQRNKGNFPGRFSGRQFSNSRSEMNVSTLELGDSALYLCASSLAYDTAGEKLFFGSGTQLSVL.

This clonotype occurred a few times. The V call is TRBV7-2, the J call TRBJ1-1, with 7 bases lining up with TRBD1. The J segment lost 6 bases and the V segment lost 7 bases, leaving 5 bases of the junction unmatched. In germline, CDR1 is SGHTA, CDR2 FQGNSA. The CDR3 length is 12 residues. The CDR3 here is CASKRQGPEAFF. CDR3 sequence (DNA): TGTGCCAGCAAAAGACAGGGCCCTGAAGCTTTCTTT.

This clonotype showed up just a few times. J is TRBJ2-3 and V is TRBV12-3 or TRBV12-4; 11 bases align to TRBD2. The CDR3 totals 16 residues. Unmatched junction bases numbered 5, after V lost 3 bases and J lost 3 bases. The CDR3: CASSFLLAGGTDTQYF. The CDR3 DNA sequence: TGTGCCAGCAGTTTTCTGCTAGCGGGGGGAACAGATACGCAGTATTTT.

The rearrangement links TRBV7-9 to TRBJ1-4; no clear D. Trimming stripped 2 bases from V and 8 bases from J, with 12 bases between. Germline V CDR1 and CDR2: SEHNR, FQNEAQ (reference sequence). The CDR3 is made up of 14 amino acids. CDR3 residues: CASSLSTLQEKLFF. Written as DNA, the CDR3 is TGTGCCAGCAGCTTATCGACATTGCAGGAAAAACTGTTTTTT.

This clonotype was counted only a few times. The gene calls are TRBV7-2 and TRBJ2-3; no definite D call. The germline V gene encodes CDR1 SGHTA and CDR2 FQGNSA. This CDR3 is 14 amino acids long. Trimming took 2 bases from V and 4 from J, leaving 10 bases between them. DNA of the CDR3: TGTGCCAGCAGCTTACGGCAGAGCGCAGATACGCAGTATTTT. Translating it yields CASSLRQSADTQYF.

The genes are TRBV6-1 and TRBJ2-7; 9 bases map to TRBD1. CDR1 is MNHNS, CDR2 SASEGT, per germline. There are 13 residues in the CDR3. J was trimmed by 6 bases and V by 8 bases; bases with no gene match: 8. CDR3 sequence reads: CASEFTGQGEQYV. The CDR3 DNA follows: TGTGCCAGCGAATTCACGGGACAGGGCGAGCAGTACGTC.

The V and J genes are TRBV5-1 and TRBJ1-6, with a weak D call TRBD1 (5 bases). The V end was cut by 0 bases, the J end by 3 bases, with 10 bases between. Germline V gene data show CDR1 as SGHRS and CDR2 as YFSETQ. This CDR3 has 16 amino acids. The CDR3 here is CASSLARGLYNSPLHF. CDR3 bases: TGCGCCAGCAGCTTGGCTAGGGGTCTCTATAATTCACCCCTCCACTTT.

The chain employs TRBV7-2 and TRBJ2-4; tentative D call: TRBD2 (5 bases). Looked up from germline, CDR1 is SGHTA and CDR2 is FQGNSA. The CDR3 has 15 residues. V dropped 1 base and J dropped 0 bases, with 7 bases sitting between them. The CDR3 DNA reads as TGTGCCAGCAGCTTAGGAGCGGTAGCCAAAAACATTCAGTACTTC. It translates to CASSLGAVAKNIQYF.

This CDR3 reads CASSPDRAGNSPLHF. CDR3 in DNA: TGCGCCAGCAGCCCAGACAGGGCCGGGAATTCACCCCTCCACTTT. This chain uses TRBV5-1 with TRBJ1-6; TRBD1 agrees at 7 bases. The V segment lost 4 bases and the J segment 7 bases; nucleotides outside the gene matches: 8. The CDR3 spans 15 residues. Germline CDR1 is SGHRS and CDR2 is YFSETQ.

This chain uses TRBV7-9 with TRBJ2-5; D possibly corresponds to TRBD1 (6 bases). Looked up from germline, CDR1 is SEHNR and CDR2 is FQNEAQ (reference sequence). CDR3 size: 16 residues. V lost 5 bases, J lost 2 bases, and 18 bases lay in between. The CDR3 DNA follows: TGTGCCAGCAGCACCCCGGGACATAAATCTCAAGAGACCCAGTACTTC. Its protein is CASSTPGHKSQETQYF.